This passage covers 4 T cell receptor beta chains from one sample sequenced in a study of STAT5B mutations in CD4+ large granular lymphocyte leukemia. Using immunoSEQ multiplex PCR, the repertoire was profiled, and TCRdb retains in-frame clones only, with some absent. This sample carries about 30,000 clones, approximately 75% of them seen once, and the ten largest clones take approximately 3.3%. Sequencing input: CD4+ T cells from blood buffy coats. These receptor sequences come from a human donor in good health.

This rearrangement joins TRBV5-4 to TRBJ2-1; TRBD2 matches 8 bases. Germline loops: CDR1 SGHNT, CDR2 YYREEE (reference sequence). V lost 2 bases, J lost 5 bases, and 6 bases stayed unmatched. The CDR3 sequence is 15 residues long. The CDR3 bases are TGTGCCAGCAGCTTTAGGCTAGCGGGCCACAATGAGCAGTTCTTC. Translated: CASSFRLAGHNEQFF. The variable domain in full, with the rest retrieved from reference TRBV5-4 and TRBJ2-1, is ETGVTQSPTHLIKTRGQQVTLRCSSQSGHNTVSWYQQALGQGPQFIFQYYREEENGRGNFPPRFSGLQFPNYSSELNVNALELDDSALYLCASSFRLAGHNEQFFGPGTRLTVL.

J is TRBJ2-1 and V is TRBV14; TRBD2 aligns across 13 bases. The germline V gene has CDR1 SGHDN and CDR2 FVKESK. J was trimmed by 9 bases and V by 5 bases; bases with no gene match: 10. This CDR3 contains 16 residues. The CDR3 reads CASSKGLAGNNGEQFF. CDR3 sequence (DNA): TGTGCCAGCAGCAAGGGACTAGCGGGAAACAACGGTGAGCAGTTCTTC.

This clone was counted only a few times. The chain is built from TRBV7-9 and TRBJ2-1, with a tentative D call TRBD1 (6 bases). The CDR3 is 13 residues long. Germline V lookup: CDR1 SEHNR, CDR2 FQNEAQ (reference sequence). V was shortened by 5 bases and J by 4 bases, with 9 bases between the two germline ends. This CDR3 reads CASSPQGYNEQFF. In DNA, the CDR3 is TGTGCCAGCAGCCCACAGGGATACAATGAGCAGTTCTTC.

This clone has only a few counts. This sequence joins TRBV28 and TRBJ2-6; D remains ambiguous. This CDR3 spans 14 amino acids. Deletions cut 6 bases from V and 0 bases from J, with 6 bases between. From germline, CDR1 is MDHEN and CDR2 SYDVKM. The CDR3 bases are TGTGCCAGCAGATGGGGCTCTGGGGCCAACGTCCTGACTTTC. Translating gives CASRWGSGANVLTF.